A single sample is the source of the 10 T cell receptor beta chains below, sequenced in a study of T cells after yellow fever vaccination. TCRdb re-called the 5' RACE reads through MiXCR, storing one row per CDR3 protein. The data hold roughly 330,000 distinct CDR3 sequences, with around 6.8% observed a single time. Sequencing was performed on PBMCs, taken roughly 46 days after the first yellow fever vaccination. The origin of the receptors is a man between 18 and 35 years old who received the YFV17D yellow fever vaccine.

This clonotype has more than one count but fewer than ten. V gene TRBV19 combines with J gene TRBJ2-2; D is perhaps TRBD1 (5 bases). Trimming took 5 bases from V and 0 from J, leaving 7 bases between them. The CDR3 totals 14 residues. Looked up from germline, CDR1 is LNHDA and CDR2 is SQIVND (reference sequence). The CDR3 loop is CASSQQANTGELFF. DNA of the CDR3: TGTGCCAGTAGTCAACAGGCGAACACCGGGGAGCTGTTTTTT. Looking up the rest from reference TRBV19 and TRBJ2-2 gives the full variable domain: DGGITQSPKYLFRKEGQNVTLSCEQNLNHDAMYWYRQDPGQGLRLIYYSQIVNDFQKGDIAEGYSVSREKKESFPLTVTSAQKNPTAFYLCASSQQANTGELFFGEGSRLTVL.

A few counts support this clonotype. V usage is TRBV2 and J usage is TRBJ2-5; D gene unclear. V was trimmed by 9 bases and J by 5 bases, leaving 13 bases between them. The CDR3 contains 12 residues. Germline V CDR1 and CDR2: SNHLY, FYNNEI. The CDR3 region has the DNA TGTGCCAGTCGGCGGATCCGGGAGACCCAGTACTTC. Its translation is CASRRIRETQYF.

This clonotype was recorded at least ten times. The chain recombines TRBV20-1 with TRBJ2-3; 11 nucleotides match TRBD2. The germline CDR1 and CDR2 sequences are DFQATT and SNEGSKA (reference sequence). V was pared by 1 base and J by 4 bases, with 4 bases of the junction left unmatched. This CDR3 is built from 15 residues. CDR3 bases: TGCAGTGCTAGAGTTGGGACTAGCGGATCAGATACGCAGTATTTT. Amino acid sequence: CSARVGTSGSDTQYF.

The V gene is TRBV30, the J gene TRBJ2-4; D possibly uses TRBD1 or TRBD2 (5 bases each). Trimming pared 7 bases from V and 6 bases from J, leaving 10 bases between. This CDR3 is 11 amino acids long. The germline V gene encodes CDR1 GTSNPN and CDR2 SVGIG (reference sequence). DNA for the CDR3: TGTGCCTTTACTAGGGGAAACATTCAGTACTTC. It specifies CAFTRGNIQYF.

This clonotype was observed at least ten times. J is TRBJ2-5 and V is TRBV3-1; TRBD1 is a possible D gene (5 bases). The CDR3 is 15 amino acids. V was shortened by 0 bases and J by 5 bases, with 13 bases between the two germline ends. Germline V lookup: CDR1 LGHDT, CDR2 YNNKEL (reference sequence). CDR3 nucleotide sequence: TGTGCCAGCAGCCAAGATTGGGGCACTGGGGAGACCCAGTACTTC. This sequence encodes CASSQDWGTGETQYF.

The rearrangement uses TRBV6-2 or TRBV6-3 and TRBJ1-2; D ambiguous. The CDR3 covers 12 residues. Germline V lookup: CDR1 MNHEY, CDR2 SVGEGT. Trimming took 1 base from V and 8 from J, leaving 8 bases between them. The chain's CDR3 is CASSYYVRGYTF. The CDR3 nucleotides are TGTGCCAGCAGTTACTATGTCCGCGGCTACACCTTC.

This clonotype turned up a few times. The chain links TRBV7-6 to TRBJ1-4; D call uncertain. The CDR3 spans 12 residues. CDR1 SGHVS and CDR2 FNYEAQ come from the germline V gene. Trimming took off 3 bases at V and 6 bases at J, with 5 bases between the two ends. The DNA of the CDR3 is TGTGCCAGCAGCTTCCCAGATGAAAAACTGTTTTTT. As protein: CASSFPDEKLFF. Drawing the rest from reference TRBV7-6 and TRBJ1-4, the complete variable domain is GAGVSQSPRYKVTKRGQDVALRCDPISGHVSLYWYRQALGQGPEFLTYFNYEAQQDKSGLPNDRFSAERPEGSISTLTIQRTEQRDSAMYRCASSFPDEKLFFGSGTQLSVL.

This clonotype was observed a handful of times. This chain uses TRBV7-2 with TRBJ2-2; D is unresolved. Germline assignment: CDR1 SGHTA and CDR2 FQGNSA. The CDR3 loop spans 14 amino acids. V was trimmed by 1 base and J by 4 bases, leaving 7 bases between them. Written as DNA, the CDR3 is TGTGCCAGCAGCTTAGGAGTTTCCACCGGGGAGCTGTTTTTT. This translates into CASSLGVSTGELFF.

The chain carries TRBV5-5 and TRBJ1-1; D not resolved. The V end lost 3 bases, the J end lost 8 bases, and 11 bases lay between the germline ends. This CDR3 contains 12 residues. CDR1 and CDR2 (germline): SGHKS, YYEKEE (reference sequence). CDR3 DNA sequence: TGTGCCAGCAGCTGGGTACCTACGGAAGCTTTCTTT. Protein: CASSWVPTEAFF.

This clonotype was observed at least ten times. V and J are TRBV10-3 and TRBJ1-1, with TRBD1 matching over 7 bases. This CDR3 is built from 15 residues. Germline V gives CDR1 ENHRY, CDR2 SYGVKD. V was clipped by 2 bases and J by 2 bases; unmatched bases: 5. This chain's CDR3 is CAISESRGGNTEAFF. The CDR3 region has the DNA TGTGCCATCAGTGAGAGCAGGGGGGGAAACACTGAAGCTTTCTTT.